Each of the 21 T cell receptor beta chains below was sequenced from the same sample in a study of monozygotic twins with cystic fibrosis. The assay was immunoSEQ multiplex PCR, and TCRdb's table has in-frame clones only and misses some. The data contain about 36,000 clones, approximately 87% of them singletons. The sequenced sample was blood. The receptors come from a girl aged 2 to 10 with cystic fibrosis.

V is TRBV7-9 and J is TRBJ2-7; D may be TRBD2 (7 bases). This CDR3 has 15 residues. Trimming took off 5 bases at V and 3 bases at J, with 17 bases between the two ends. Germline CDR1 SEHNR, CDR2 FQNEAQ (reference sequence). The CDR3 nucleotides are TGTGCCAGCAGCCGGGGGGCGTATCAGGGCTACGAGCAGTACTTC. This encodes CASSRGAYQGYEQYF.

The chain uses TRBV19 and TRBJ2-2; 7 bases fit TRBD1. The V segment lost 6 bases and the J segment 3 bases; nucleotides outside the gene matches: 10. CDR3 length equals 16 residues. From germline, CDR1 is LNHDA and CDR2 SQIVND (reference sequence). This CDR3 reads CASSMLPQGDTGELFF. CDR3 nucleotides: TGTGCCAGTAGCATGCTTCCTCAGGGGGACACCGGGGAGCTGTTTTTT.

The CDR3 DNA reads TGTGCCAGCAGCTCAGGGGCCCAGAACACTGAAGCTTTCTTT. Its protein product is CASSSGAQNTEAFF. V gene TRBV7-9 combines with J gene TRBJ1-1; the D gene is possibly TRBD1 (6 bases). The CDR3 runs to 14 residues. Germline-derived CDR1 and CDR2 are SEHNR and FQNEAQ (reference sequence). The ends were cut back, 4 bases at V and 1 base at J, with 10 bases in the middle.

The chain couples TRBV6-1 to TRBJ1-2; D remains unclear. Per germline, CDR1 MNHNS and CDR2 SASEGT. V was trimmed by 0 bases and J by 8 bases, leaving 19 bases between them. CDR3 size: 16 residues. This CDR3 is CASSEARAKGHGGYTF. CDR3 sequence (DNA): TGTGCCAGCAGTGAAGCGCGTGCCAAGGGTCATGGCGGCTACACCTTC.

The chain combines TRBV30 with TRBJ1-1, with 10 nucleotides matching TRBD1. There are 14 residues in the CDR3. Germline CDR1 GTSNPN, CDR2 SVGIG (reference sequence). The V segment lost 1 base and the J segment 4 bases; nucleotides outside the gene matches: 3. Here the CDR3 DNA reads TGTGCCTGGAGTGGGACAGGGGGTTTCACTGAAGCTTTCTTT. The encoded protein is CAWSGTGGFTEAFF.

J is TRBJ1-1 and V is TRBV11-3; TRBD1 aligns across 7 bases. The V gene end was trimmed by 5 bases and the J gene end by 5 bases; junction bases not matched to a gene: 8. Per the germline V gene, CDR1 is SGHNT and CDR2 is YENEEA. The CDR3 length is 14 residues. In DNA form, the CDR3 reads TGTGCCAGCAGCGCCCGACAGGGAAGTACTGAAGCTTTCTTT. Its protein is CASSARQGSTEAFF.

In this sample, this clone turned up a few times. The CDR3 DNA reads as TGTGCCAGCAGCGTAGATGGACAGGATCACACTGAAGCTTTCTTT. It yields the protein CASSVDGQDHTEAFF. The chain links TRBV9 to TRBJ1-1; TRBD1 matches 7 bases. Looked up from germline, CDR1 is SGDLS and CDR2 is YYNGEE. After removal of 0 bases from V and 3 bases from J, the junction contained 5 bases not matched to a gene. The CDR3 sequence is 15 residues long. The entire variable domain, with the rest obtained from reference TRBV9 and TRBJ1-1, is as follows: DSGVTQTPKHLITATGQRVTLRCSPRSGDLSVYWYQQSLDQGLQFLIQYYNGEERAKGNILERFSAQQFPDLHSELNLSSLELGDSALYFCASSVDGQDHTEAFFGQGTRLTVV.

The V gene is TRBV10-3, the J gene TRBJ1-2; tentative D call: TRBD1 (5 bases). V was shortened by 2 bases and J by 7 bases, with 8 bases between the two germline ends. Germline values: CDR1 ENHRY, CDR2 SYGVKD. The CDR3 consists of 12 residues. In DNA form, the CDR3 reads TGTGCCATCAGTGAGAACCAGGGTGGCTACACCTTC. Its protein product is CAISENQGGYTF.

The genes are TRBV6-1 and TRBJ2-3; D might be TRBD1 (6 bases). CDR1 and CDR2 (germline): MNHNS, SASEGT. The CDR3 is 11 residues long. V was trimmed by 8 bases and J by 8 bases, leaving 11 bases between them. The CDR3 spells CASQQGFTQYF. The CDR3 DNA is TGTGCCAGCCAACAGGGTTTTACGCAGTATTTT.

The rearrangement links TRBV29-1 to TRBJ2-2; weak D call: TRBD2 (5 bases). Germline V lookup: CDR1 SQVTM, CDR2 ANQGSEA. V was trimmed by 4 bases and J by 6 bases, leaving 6 bases between them. This CDR3 contains 11 residues. The CDR3 region has the DNA TGCAGCGTTGGGGGAGCCGGGGAGCTGTTTTTT. It translates to CSVGGAGELFF.

The chain recombines TRBV4-1 with TRBJ1-2; no reliable D call. The CDR3 is made up of 16 amino acids. Per germline, CDR1 MGHRA and CDR2 YSYEKL. Trimming cost V 1 base and J 0 bases, with 12 bases left between them. CDR3 sequence reads: CASSQVGGHTNYGYTF. CDR3 in DNA: TGCGCCAGCAGCCAAGTAGGTGGCCATACTAACTATGGCTACACCTTC.

J is TRBJ1-2 and V is TRBV5-5; 9 bases map to TRBD1. The CDR3 contains 14 residues. Unmatched junction bases numbered 1, after V lost 1 base and J lost 3 bases. CDR1 is SGHKS and CDR2 is YYEKEE in the germline V gene (reference sequence). CDR3 in amino acids: CASSLWTGDYGYTF. The CDR3 coding sequence is TGTGCCAGCAGCTTGTGGACAGGGGACTATGGCTACACCTTC.

The J gene is TRBJ2-3, the V gene TRBV2; D remains unclear. The CDR3 totals 13 residues. Germline V gene lookup returns CDR1 SNHLY and CDR2 FYNNEI. V dropped 0 bases and J dropped 6 bases, with 7 bases sitting between them. DNA of the CDR3: TGTGCCAGCAGTGAAGCGCAATACGATACGCAGTATTTT. It specifies CASSEAQYDTQYF.

The chain links TRBV15 to TRBJ2-7; 8 nucleotides agree with TRBD1. Trimming removed 3 bases from V and 0 bases from J; junction bases left unmatched: 7. The CDR3 extends over 16 amino acids. The V gene's germline CDR1 is LNHNV and CDR2 YYDKDF (reference sequence). The CDR3 bases are TGTGCCACCAGCAGGTTGACAGGGGTCCCCTCCTACGAGCAGTACTTC. Encoded protein: CATSRLTGVPSYEQYF.

The V call is TRBV20-1, the J call TRBJ2-5, with D unclear. Germline V CDR1 and CDR2: DFQATT, SNEGSKA (reference sequence). This CDR3 comprises 11 residues. The ends were cut back, 1 base at V and 6 bases at J, with 6 bases in the middle. The CDR3 spells CSARVRQTQYF. The DNA of the CDR3 is TGCAGTGCTAGAGTTAGGCAGACCCAGTACTTC.

The chain carries TRBV5-1 and TRBJ2-5, with 8 nucleotides matching TRBD2. The CDR3 is 16 amino acids. Germline V CDR1 and CDR2: SGHRS, YFSETQ. Trimming removed 0 bases from V and 6 bases from J; junction bases left unmatched: 10. The CDR3 DNA reads as TGCGCCAGCAGCTTGGGGAATAGCGGGACCCTAAAGACCCAGTACTTC. It translates to CASSLGNSGTLKTQYF.

The chain uses TRBV5-6 and TRBJ1-6; 7 bases map to TRBD1. Germline V gene data show CDR1 as SGHDT and CDR2 as YYEEEE. This CDR3 has 17 residues. Trimming took 3 bases from V and 9 from J; bases not matched to a gene: 15. In DNA, the CDR3 is TGTGCCAGCAGCTCCCTGCGAATCGGGGACAGTCCTTCACCCCTCCACTTT. It encodes CASSSLRIGDSPSPLHF.

V usage is TRBV4-2 and J usage is TRBJ1-2; D possibly corresponds to TRBD1 (5 bases). The V end was cut by 0 bases, the J end by 7 bases, with 9 bases between. In germline, CDR1 is LGHNA, CDR2 YNFKEQ. The CDR3 runs to 13 residues. Here the CDR3 reads CASSQEGEGGYTF. The CDR3 DNA reads as TGTGCCAGCAGCCAAGAGGGGGAAGGTGGCTACACCTTC.

The rearrangement joins TRBV27 to TRBJ2-7; D is ambiguous. Trimming stripped 4 bases from V and 9 bases from J, with 16 bases between. CDR1 MNHEY and CDR2 SMNVEV come from the germline V gene (reference sequence). The CDR3 has 13 amino acids. The CDR3 loop is CASSSNTRLGQYF. The CDR3 DNA reads as TGTGCCAGCAGTTCAAATACCCGGTTAGGGCAGTACTTC.

The chain joins TRBV14 to TRBJ2-5; possible D gene TRBD1, 5 bases. The CDR3 contains 13 residues. The germline V gene has CDR1 SGHDN and CDR2 FVKESK. The V end lost 4 bases, the J end lost 4 bases, and 10 bases lay between the germline ends. The CDR3 sequence is CASSLVGAETQYF. The DNA of the CDR3 is TGTGCCAGCAGCCTGGTAGGGGCAGAGACCCAGTACTTC.

Only a few counts were recorded for this clone. The V call is TRBV6-6, the J call TRBJ1-6, with 7 positions matching TRBD1. This CDR3 region has 16 residues. Per the germline V gene, CDR1 is MNHNY and CDR2 is SVGAGI (reference sequence). The junction had 6 bases not matched to a gene; V was cut back by 7 bases and J by 0 bases. The DNA of the CDR3 is TGTGCCAGCACCTTGGGACAGAGCTCCTATAATTCACCCCTCCACTTT. This encodes CASTLGQSSYNSPLHF.